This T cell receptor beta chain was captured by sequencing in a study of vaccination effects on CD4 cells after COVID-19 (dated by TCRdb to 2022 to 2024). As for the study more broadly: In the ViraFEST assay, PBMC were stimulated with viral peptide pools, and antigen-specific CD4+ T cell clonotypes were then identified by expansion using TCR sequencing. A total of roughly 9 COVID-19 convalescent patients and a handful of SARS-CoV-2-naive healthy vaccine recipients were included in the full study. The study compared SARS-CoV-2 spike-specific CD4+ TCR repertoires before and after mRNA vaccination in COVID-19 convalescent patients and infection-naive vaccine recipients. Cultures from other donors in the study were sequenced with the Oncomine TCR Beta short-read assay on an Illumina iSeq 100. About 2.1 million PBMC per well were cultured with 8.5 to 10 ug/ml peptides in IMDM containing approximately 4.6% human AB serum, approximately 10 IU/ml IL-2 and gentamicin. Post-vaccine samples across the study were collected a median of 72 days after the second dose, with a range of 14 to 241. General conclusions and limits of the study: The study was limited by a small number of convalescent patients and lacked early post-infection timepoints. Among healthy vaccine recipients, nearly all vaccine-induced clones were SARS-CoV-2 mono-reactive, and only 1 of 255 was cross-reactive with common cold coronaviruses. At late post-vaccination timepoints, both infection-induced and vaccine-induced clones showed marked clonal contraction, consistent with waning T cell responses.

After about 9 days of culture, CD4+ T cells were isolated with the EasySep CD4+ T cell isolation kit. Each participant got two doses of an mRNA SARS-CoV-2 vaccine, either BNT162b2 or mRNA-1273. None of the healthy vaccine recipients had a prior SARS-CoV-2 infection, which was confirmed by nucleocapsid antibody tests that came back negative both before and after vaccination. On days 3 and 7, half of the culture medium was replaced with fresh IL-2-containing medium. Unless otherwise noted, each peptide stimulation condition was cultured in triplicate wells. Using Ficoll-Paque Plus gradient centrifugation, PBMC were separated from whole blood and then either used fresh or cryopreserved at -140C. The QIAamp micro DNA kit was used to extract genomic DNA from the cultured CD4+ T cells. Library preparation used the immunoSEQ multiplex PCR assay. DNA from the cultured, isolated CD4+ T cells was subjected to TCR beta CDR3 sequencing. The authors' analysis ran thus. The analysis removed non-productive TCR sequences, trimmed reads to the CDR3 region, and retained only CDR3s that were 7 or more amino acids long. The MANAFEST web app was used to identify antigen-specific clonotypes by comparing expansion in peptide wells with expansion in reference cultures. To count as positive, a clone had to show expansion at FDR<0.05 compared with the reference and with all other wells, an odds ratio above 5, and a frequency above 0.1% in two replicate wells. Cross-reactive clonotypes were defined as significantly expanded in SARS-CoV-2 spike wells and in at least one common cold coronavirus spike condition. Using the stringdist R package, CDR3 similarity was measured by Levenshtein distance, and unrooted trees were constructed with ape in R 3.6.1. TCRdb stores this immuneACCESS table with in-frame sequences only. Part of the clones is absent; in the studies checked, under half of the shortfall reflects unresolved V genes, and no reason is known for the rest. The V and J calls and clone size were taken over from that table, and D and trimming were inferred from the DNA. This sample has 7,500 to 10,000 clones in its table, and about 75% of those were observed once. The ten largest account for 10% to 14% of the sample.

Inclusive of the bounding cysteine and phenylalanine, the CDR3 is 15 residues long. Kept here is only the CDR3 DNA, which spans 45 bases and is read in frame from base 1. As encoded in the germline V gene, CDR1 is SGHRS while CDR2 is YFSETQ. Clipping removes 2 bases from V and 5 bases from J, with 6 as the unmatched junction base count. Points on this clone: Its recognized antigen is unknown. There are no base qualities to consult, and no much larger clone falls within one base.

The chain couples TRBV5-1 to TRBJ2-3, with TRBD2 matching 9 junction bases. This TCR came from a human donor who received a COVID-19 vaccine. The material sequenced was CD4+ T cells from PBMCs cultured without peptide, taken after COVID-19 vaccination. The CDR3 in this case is CASSLTSGLGDTQYF. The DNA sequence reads TGCGCCAGCAGCTTAACTAGCGGGTTAGGAGATACGCAGTATTTT. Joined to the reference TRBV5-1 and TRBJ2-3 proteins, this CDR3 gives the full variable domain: KAGVTQTPRYLIKTRGQQVTLSCSPISGHRSVSWYQQTPGQGLQFLFEYFSETQRNKGNFPGRFSGRQFSNSRSEMNVSTLELGDSALYLCASSLTSGLGDTQYFGPGTRLTVL.